This T cell receptor beta chain appears in the sequencing data of a study of OX40 agonist ivuxolimab in advanced cancers. Across the whole study: Given to patients was ivuxolimab, an agonistic anti-OX40 (CD134) antibody. Treatment received earlier with anti-PD-1, anti-PD-L1 or anti-CTLA-4 agents was allowed, and 40% had some. General observations from the study: Some nonresponders also had low normalized T-cell clonal expansion. On average, CD8+ T cells had more expanded clones than CD4+.

A word on this clone: The antigen is undetermined.

Here immunoSEQ multiplex PCR was the method, and the copy in TCRdb shows in-frame clones only, minus some. The sample contains some 45,000 clones, approximately 83% of which appear only once. Germline CDR1 reads SGHVS; CDR2 reads FQNEAQ. CDR3 length: 16 amino acids. Trimming removed 5 bases from V and 2 bases from J; junction bases left unmatched: 7. The receptor was isolated from an adult with an advanced solid tumor such as melanoma, head and neck, liver or kidney cancer. V gene TRBV7-8 combines with J gene TRBJ2-3; 10 nucleotides align to TRBD2. This material consisted of CD4+ or CD8+ T cells sorted from blood, taken in a trial of the OX40 agonist ivuxolimab. For the CDR3, the DNA is TGTGCCAGCAGCCCGTTAGCGGGGGGCTACACAGATACGCAGTATTTT. This translates into CASSPLAGGYTDTQYF.